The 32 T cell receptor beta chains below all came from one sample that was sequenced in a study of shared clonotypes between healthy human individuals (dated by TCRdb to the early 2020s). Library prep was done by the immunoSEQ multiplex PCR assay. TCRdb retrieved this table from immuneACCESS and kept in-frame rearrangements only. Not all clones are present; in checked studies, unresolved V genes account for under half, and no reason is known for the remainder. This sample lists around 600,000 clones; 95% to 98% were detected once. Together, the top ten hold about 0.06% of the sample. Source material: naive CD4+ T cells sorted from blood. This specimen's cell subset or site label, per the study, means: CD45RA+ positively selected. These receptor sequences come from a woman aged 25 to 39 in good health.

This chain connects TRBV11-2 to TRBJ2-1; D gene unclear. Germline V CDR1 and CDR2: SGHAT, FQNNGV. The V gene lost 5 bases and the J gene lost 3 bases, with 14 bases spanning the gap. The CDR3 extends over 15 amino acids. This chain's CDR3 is CASSAGVPHYNEQFF. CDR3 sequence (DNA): TGTGCCAGCAGCGCCGGAGTTCCCCACTACAATGAGCAGTTCTTC. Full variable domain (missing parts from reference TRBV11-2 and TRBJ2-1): EAGVAQSPRYKIIEKRQSVAFWCNPISGHATLYWYQQILGQGPKLLIQFQNNGVVDDSQLPKDRFSAERLKGVDSTLKIQPAKLEDSAVYLCASSAGVPHYNEQFFGPGTRLTVL.

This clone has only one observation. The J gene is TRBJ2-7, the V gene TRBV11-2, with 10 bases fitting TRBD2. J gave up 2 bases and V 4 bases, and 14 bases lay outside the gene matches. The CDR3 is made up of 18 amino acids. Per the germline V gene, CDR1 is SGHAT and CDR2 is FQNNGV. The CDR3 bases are TGTGCCAGCAGCTCCATGGAGGACTCTAGCGGGAGTCCCTACGAGCAGTACTTC. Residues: CASSSMEDSSGSPYEQYF.

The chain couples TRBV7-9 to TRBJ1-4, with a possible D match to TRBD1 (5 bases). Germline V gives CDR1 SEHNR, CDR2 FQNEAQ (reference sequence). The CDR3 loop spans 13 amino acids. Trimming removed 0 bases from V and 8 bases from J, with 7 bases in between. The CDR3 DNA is TGTGCCAGCAGCTTAGCGCAGGGCGAAAAACTGTTTTTT. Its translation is CASSLAQGEKLFF.

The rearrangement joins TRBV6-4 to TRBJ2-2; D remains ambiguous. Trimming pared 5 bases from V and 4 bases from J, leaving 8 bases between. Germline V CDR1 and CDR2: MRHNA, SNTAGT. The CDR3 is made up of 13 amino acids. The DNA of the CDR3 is TGTGCCAGCAGTCGTGTCGCCACCGGGGAGCTGTTTTTT. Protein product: CASSRVATGELFF.

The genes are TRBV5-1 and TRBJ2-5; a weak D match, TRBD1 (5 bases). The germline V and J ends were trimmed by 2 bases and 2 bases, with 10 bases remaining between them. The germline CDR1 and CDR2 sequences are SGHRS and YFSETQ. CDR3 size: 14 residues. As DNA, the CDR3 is TGCGCCAGCAGCTTCGACAGAAGACAAGAGACCCAGTACTTC. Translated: CASSFDRRQETQYF.

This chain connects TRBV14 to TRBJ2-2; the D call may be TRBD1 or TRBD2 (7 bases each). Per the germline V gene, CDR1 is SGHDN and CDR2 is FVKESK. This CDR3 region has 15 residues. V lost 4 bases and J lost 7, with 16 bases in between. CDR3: CASSRLTGTIGELFF. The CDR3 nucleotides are TGTGCCAGCAGCCGCCTGACAGGGACTATCGGGGAGCTGTTTTTT.

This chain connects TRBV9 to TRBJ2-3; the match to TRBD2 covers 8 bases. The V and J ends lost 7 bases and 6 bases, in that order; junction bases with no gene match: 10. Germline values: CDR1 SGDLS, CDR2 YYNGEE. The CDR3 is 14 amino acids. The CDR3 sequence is CASGSSGFGDTQYF. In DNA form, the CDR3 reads TGTGCCAGCGGTTCTAGCGGGTTCGGGGATACGCAGTATTTT.

In DNA form, the CDR3 reads TGTGCCAGCAGTTCGAGGGTAGGGGGTGCTACTGAAGCTTTCTTT. Its translation is CASSSRVGGATEAFF. This chain joins TRBV6-6 and TRBJ1-1; possibly TRBD1 for D (6 bases). Germline V CDR1 and CDR2: MNHNY, SVGAGI (reference sequence). V dropped 4 bases and J dropped 5 bases, with 17 bases sitting between them. The CDR3 is made up of 15 amino acids.

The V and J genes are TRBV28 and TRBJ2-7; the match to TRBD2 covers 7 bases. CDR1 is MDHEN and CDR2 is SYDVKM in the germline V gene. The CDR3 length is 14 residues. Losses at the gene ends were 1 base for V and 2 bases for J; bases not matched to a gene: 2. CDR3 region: CASSLSGLAYEQYF. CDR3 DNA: TGTGCCAGCAGTTTATCTGGACTAGCCTACGAGCAGTACTTC.

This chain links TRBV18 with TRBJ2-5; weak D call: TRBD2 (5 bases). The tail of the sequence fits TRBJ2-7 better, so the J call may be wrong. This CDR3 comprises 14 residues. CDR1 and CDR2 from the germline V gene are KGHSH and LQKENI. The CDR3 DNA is TGTGCCAGCTCCCGATCCGGGGAAGGTTACGAGCAGTACTTC. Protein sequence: CASSRSGEGYEQYF.

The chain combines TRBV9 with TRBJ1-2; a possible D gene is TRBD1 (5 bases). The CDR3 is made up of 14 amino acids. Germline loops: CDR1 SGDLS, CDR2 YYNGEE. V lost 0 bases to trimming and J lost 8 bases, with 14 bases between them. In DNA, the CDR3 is TGTGCCAGCAGCGTAGGGGGCCCAGGGTTCGGCTACACCTTC. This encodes CASSVGGPGFGYTF.

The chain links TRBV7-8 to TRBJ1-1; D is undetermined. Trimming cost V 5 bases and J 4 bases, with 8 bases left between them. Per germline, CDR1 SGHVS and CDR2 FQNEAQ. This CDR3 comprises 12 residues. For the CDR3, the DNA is TGTGCCAGCAGCGGTTTGGGCACTGAAGCTTTCTTT. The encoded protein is CASSGLGTEAFF.

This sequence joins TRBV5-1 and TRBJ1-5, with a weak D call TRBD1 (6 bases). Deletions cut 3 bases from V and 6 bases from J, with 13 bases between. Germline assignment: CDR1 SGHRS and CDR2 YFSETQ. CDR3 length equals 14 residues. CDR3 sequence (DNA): TGCGCCAGCAGCTCTAAACAGGGCGGTCAGCCCCAGCATTTT. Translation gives CASSSKQGGQPQHF. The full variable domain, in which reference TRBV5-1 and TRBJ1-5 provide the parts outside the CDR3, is KAGVTQTPRYLIKTRGQQVTLSCSPISGHRSVSWYQQTPGQGLQFLFEYFSETQRNKGNFPGRFSGRQFSNSRSEMNVSTLELGDSALYLCASSSKQGGQPQHFGDGTRLSIL.

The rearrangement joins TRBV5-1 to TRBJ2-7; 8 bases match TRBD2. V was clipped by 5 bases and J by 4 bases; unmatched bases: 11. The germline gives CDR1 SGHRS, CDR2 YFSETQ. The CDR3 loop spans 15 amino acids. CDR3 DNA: TGCGCCAGCAGACACGGACTAGCCGGACCGTACGAGCAGTACTTC. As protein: CASRHGLAGPYEQYF.

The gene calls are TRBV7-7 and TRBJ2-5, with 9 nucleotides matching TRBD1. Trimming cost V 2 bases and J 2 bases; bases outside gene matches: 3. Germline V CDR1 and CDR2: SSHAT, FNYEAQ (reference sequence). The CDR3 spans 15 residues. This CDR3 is CASSLLGQGQETQYF. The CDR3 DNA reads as TGTGCCAGCAGCTTACTGGGACAGGGTCAAGAGACCCAGTACTTC.

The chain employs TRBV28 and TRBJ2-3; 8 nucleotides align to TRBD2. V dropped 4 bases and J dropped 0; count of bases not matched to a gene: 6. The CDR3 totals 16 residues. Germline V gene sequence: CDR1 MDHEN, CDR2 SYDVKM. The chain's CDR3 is CASSSLTSESTDTQYF. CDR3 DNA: TGTGCCAGCAGTTCCCTGACTAGCGAGAGCACAGATACGCAGTATTTT.

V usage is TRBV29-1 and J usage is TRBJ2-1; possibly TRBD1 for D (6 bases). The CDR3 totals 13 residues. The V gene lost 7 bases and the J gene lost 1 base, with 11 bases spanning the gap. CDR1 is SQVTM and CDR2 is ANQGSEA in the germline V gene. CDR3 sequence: CSGGQFSYNEQFF. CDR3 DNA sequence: TGCAGCGGTGGACAGTTTTCCTACAATGAGCAGTTCTTC.

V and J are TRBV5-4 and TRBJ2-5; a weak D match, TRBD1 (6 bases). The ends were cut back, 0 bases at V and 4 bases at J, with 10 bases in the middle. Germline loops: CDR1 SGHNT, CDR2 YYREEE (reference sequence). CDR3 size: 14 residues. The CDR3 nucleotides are TGTGCCAGCAGCTTGGGCCAGGGGATAGAGACCCAGTACTTC. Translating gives CASSLGQGIETQYF.

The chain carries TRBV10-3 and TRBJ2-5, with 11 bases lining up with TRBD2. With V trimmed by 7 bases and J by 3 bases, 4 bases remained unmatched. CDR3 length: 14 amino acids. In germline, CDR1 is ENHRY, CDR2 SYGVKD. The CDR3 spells CAINEGLAEETQYF. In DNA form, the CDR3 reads TGTGCCATCAACGAGGGACTAGCGGAAGAGACCCAGTACTTC.

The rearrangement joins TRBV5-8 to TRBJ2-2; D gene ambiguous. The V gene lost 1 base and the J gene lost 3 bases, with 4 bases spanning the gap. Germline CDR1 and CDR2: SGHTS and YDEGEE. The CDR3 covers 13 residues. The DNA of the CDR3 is TGTGCCAGCAGCTTGCGGGACACCGGGGAGCTGTTTTTT. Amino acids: CASSLRDTGELFF.

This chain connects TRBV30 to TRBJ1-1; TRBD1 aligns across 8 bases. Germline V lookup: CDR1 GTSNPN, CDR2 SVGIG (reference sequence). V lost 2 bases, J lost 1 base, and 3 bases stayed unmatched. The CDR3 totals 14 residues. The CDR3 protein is CAWSPGQGNTEAFF. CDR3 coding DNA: TGTGCCTGGAGTCCCGGACAGGGGAACACTGAAGCTTTCTTT.

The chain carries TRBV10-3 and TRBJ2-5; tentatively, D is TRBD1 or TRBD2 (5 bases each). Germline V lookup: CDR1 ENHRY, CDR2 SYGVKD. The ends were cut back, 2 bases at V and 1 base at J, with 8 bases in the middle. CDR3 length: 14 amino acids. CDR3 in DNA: TGTGCCATCAGTGAGACGGGGACCCAAGAGACCCAGTACTTC. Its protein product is CAISETGTQETQYF.

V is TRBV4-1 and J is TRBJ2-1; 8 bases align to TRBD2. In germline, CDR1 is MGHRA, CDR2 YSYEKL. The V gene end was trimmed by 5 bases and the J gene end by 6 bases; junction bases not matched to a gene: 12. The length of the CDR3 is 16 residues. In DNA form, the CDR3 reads TGCGCCAGCAGCTCCCTGCCTAGCGGGCATCGCAATGAGCAGTTCTTC. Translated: CASSSLPSGHRNEQFF.

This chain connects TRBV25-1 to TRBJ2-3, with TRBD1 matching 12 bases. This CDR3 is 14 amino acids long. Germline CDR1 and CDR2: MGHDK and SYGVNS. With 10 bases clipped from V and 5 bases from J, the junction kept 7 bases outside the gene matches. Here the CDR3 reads CATSGTGGVDTQYF. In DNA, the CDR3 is TGTGCCACATCCGGGACAGGGGGCGTAGATACGCAGTATTTT. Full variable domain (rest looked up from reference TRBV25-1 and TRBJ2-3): EADIYQTPRYLVIGTGKKITLECSQTMGHDKMYWYQQDPGMELHLIHYSYGVNSTEKGDLSSESTVSRIRTEHFPLTLESARPSHTSQYLCATSGTGGVDTQYFGPGTRLTVL.

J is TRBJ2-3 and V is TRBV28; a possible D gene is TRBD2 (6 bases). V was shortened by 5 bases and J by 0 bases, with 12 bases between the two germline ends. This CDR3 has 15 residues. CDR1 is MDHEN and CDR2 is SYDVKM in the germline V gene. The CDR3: CASSHLADSTDTQYF. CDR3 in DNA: TGTGCCAGCAGTCATTTAGCGGACAGCACAGATACGCAGTATTTT.

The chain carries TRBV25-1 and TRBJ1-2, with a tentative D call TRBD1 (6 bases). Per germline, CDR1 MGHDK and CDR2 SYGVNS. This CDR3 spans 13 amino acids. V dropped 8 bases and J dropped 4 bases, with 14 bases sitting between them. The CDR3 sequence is CASFWGACYGYTF. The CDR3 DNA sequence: TGTGCCAGCTTTTGGGGGGCTTGCTATGGCTACACCTTC.

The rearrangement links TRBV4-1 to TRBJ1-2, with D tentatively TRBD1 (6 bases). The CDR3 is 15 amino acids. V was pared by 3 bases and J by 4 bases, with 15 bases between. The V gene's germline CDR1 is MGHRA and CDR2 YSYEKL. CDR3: CASSHLTEQGYGYTF. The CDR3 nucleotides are TGCGCCAGCAGCCACTTGACTGAACAGGGCTATGGCTACACCTTC.

CDR3 DNA: TGTGCCATCAGTGAGTCGATCGGCTCTGCCGGACGCACAGATACGCAGTATTTT. Translated, it gives CAISESIGSAGRTDTQYF. The V and J genes are TRBV10-3 and TRBJ2-3; no firm D call. The CDR3 contains 18 residues. From germline, CDR1 is ENHRY and CDR2 SYGVKD. Between the trimmed V and J ends, which lost 0 bases and 1 base, there was a span of 17 bases.

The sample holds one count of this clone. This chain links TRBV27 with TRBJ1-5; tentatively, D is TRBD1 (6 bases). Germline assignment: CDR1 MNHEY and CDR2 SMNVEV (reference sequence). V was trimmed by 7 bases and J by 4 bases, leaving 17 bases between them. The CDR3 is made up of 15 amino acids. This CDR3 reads CASKTDRLQNQPQHF. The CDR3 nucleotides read TGTGCCAGCAAAACCGACAGGCTCCAAAATCAGCCCCAGCATTTT.

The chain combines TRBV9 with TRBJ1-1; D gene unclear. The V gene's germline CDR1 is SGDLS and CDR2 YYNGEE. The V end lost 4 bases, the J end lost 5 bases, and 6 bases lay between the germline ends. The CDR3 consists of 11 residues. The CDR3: CASSPKTEAFF. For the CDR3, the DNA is TGTGCCAGCAGCCCGAAAACTGAAGCTTTCTTT.

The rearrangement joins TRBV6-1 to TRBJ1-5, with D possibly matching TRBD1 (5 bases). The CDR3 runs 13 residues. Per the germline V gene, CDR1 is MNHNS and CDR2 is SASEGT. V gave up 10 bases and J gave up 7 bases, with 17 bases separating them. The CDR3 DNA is TGTGCCATTGACCGGGACCGAGCCCAGCCCCAGCATTTT. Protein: CAIDRDRAQPQHF.

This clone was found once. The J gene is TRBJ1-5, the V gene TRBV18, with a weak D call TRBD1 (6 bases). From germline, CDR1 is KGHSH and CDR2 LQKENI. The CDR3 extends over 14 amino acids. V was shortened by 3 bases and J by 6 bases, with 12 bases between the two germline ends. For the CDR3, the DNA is TGTGCCAGCTCACCGGACAGTTGGCCTCAGCCCCAGCATTTT. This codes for CASSPDSWPQPQHF.